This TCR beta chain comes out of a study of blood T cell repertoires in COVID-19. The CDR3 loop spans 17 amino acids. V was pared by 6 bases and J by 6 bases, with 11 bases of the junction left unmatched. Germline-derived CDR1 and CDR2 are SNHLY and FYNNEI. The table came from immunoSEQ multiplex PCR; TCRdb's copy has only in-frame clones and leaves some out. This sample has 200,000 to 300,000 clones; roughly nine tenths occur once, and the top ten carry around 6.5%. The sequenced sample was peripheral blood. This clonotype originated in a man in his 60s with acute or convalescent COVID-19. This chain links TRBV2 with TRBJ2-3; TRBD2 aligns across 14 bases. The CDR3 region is CASRTHRLAGGSDTQYF. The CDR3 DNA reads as TGTGCCAGCAGAACCCACCGACTAGCGGGAGGGTCGGATACGCAGTATTTT.